The next 23 T cell receptor beta chains were all read from a single sample in a study of T cell responses to AZD1222 COVID-19 vaccine. Measured with immunoSEQ multiplex PCR; TCRdb has only the in-frame clones, and not every one. The sample records 150,000 or so clones, about 89% being singletons. The material sequenced was peripheral blood, taken 28 days after the second AZD1222 dose. The source is an adult who received the AZD1222 COVID-19 vaccine.

This sequence joins TRBV2 and TRBJ1-5, with D possibly matching TRBD1 (5 bases). The CDR3 has 18 amino acids. Germline V gives CDR1 SNHLY, CDR2 FYNNEI. Trimming removed 1 base at V and 2 bases at J, with 18 bases between. For the CDR3, the DNA is TGTGCCAGCAGTGAAGGGGATGTAGGGGTATGGGGCAATCAGCCCCAGCATTTT. The encoded protein is CASSEGDVGVWGNQPQHF.

This chain uses TRBV4-2 with TRBJ2-3; tentatively, D is TRBD1 (5 bases). Germline-derived CDR1 and CDR2 are LGHNA and YNFKEQ. V lost 1 base and J lost 0, with 8 bases in between. CDR3 length: 15 residues. The CDR3 bases are TGTGCCAGCAGCCAAGGGACACCCAGCACAGATACGCAGTATTTT. Its protein is CASSQGTPSTDTQYF.

V and J are TRBV24-1 and TRBJ1-6; TRBD1 is a possible D gene (5 bases). The germline V gene has CDR1 KGHDR and CDR2 SFDVKD. This CDR3 spans 13 amino acids. Trimming took 7 bases from V and 7 from J, leaving 10 bases between them. This chain's CDR3 is CATSGGRNSPLHF. The CDR3 coding sequence is TGTGCCACCAGCGGGGGGAGGAATTCACCCCTCCACTTT.

V gene TRBV6-6 combines with J gene TRBJ2-3, with 9 bases that match TRBD1. V dropped 10 bases and J dropped 3; count of bases not matched to a gene: 8. CDR3 length: 14 amino acids. Germline assignment: CDR1 MNHNY and CDR2 SVGAGI (reference sequence). The CDR3 here is CATSTGTGTDTQYF. CDR3 in DNA: TGTGCCACCTCGACCGGGACAGGGACAGATACGCAGTATTTT.

This clone turned up a few times. This chain links TRBV5-6 with TRBJ2-3, with 11 nucleotides matching TRBD2. Germline V gives CDR1 SGHDT, CDR2 YYEEEE. The CDR3 has 15 residues. The trim removed 0 bases at V and 6 bases at J, leaving 3 bases unmatched. The CDR3 sequence: CASSLDWTSGDTQYF. CDR3 nucleotide sequence: TGTGCCAGCAGCTTGGATTGGACTAGCGGGGATACGCAGTATTTT.

J is TRBJ1-4 and V is TRBV7-8; the D gene is possibly TRBD1 (5 bases). CDR3 length equals 14 residues. V lost 1 base and J 2 bases, leaving 5 bases between the germline ends. Germline V gene sequence: CDR1 SGHVS, CDR2 FQNEAQ. The CDR3 DNA is TGTGCCAGCAGCTTAGGGGGGACTAATGAAAAACTGTTTTTT. Translation: CASSLGGTNEKLFF.

The rearrangement uses TRBV27 and TRBJ2-5, with 7 bases that match TRBD1. V was pared by 5 bases and J by 7 bases, with 7 bases of the junction left unmatched. Germline loops: CDR1 MNHEY, CDR2 SMNVEV (reference sequence). This CDR3 has 13 amino acids. CDR3 residues: CASSIDRAGTQYF. The DNA of the CDR3 is TGTGCCAGCAGTATTGACAGGGCTGGGACCCAGTACTTC.

V usage is TRBV7-9 and J usage is TRBJ2-7, with 7 bases fitting TRBD1. The CDR3 length is 14 residues. J lost 6 bases, V lost 4 bases, and 9 bases had no gene match. From germline, CDR1 is SEHNR and CDR2 FQNEAQ (reference sequence). The CDR3 bases are TGTGCCAGCAGCTGGGGGACAGCCTTGCCCGAGCAGTACTTC. Translated, it gives CASSWGTALPEQYF. Full variable domain (missing parts from reference TRBV7-9 and TRBJ2-7): DTGVSQNPRHKITKRGQNVTFRCDPISEHNRLYWYRQTLGQGPEFLTYFQNEAQLEKSRLLSDRFSAERPKGSFSTLEIQRTEQGDSAMYLCASSWGTALPEQYFGPGTRLTVT.

This clone was recorded a few times. V and J are TRBV18 and TRBJ2-7, with D possibly TRBD2 on 6 matching bases. Per germline, CDR1 KGHSH and CDR2 LQKENI. V lost 1 base and J lost 3, with 10 bases in between. The CDR3 is 14 residues long. CDR3 DNA sequence: TGTGCCAGCTCACCACTAGCGGAATACTACGAGCAGTACTTC. Encoded protein: CASSPLAEYYEQYF.

The chain carries TRBV11-2 and TRBJ2-1; D is uncertain. CDR1 and CDR2 (germline): SGHAT, FQNNGV. The CDR3 totals 13 residues. V was clipped by 1 base and J by 9 bases, with 10 bases between them. The CDR3 sequence is CASSLGVVGEQFF. CDR3 nucleotides: TGTGCCAGCAGCTTAGGGGTCGTTGGTGAGCAGTTCTTC.

This sequence joins TRBV9 and TRBJ2-2; D not certain. Trimming took off 0 bases at V and 7 bases at J, with 13 bases between the two ends. This CDR3 is built from 15 residues. CDR1 and CDR2 (germline): SGDLS, YYNGEE. This chain's CDR3 is CASSVEAMSVGELFF. Written as DNA, the CDR3 is TGTGCCAGCAGCGTAGAAGCTATGAGTGTCGGGGAGCTGTTTTTT.

The chain has TRBV5-1 and TRBJ1-2; D gene uncertain. The CDR3 is 12 amino acids. From germline, CDR1 is SGHRS and CDR2 YFSETQ. The ends were cut back, 4 bases at V and 7 bases at J, with 11 bases in the middle. CDR3 bases: TGCGCCAGCAGCCCCGGAGTATTTGGCTACACCTTC. Protein product: CASSPGVFGYTF.

In the case of this clone: At one boundary the junction diverges from the germline segment, which might be a read error. This rearrangement joins TRBV19 to TRBJ1-1; 8 positions agree with TRBD1. The germline gives CDR1 LNHDA, CDR2 SQIVND (reference sequence). The CDR3 is 16 amino acids. Here the CDR3 DNA reads TGTGCCACTAGTAATACCCCAGGAACAGGGGGTATTGAAGCTTTCTTT. Its translation: CATSNTPGTGGIEAFF.

The chain recombines TRBV9 with TRBJ1-2; D possibly corresponds to TRBD1 (5 bases). V dropped 3 bases and J dropped 2 bases, with 8 bases sitting between them. Germline V CDR1 and CDR2: SGDLS, YYNGEE. There are 13 residues in the CDR3. Here the CDR3 reads CASSAQGNYGYTF. The CDR3 nucleotides read TGTGCCAGCAGCGCCCAGGGAAACTATGGCTACACCTTC.

The J gene is TRBJ2-7, the V gene TRBV19, with D maybe TRBD2 (5 bases). This CDR3 is built from 13 residues. V lost 4 bases, J lost 6 bases, and 13 bases lay in between. Germline CDR1 LNHDA, CDR2 SQIVND (reference sequence). The CDR3 spells CASSTTGVSEQYF. The CDR3 nucleotides read TGTGCCAGTAGTACGACCGGGGTCAGCGAGCAGTACTTC.

This clone showed up just once. The CDR3 loop is CSARDSVKAFF. The CDR3 DNA sequence: TGCAGTGCTAGAGATTCGGTAAAAGCTTTCTTT. This rearrangement joins TRBV20-1 to TRBJ1-1; no firm D call. The germline V gene has CDR1 DFQATT and CDR2 SNEGSKA (reference sequence). This CDR3 spans 11 amino acids. V was clipped by 0 bases and J by 9 bases, with 8 bases between them.

V usage is TRBV27 and J usage is TRBJ2-3; 10 nucleotides match TRBD1. This CDR3 has 16 amino acids. The trim removed 4 bases at V and 5 bases at J, leaving 9 bases unmatched. The germline V gene has CDR1 MNHEY and CDR2 SMNVEV (reference sequence). CDR3 DNA: TGTGCCAGCAGTTCACGGGGGACAGGGGCGGGAGATACGCAGTATTTT. Translation: CASSSRGTGAGDTQYF.

The V gene is TRBV7-9, the J gene TRBJ2-1; D is perhaps TRBD2 (7 bases). Trimming stripped 4 bases from V and 0 bases from J, with 16 bases between. Germline values: CDR1 SEHNR, CDR2 FQNEAQ (reference sequence). The CDR3 totals 17 residues. This CDR3 is CASSSPVRGPSYNEQFF. CDR3 DNA: TGTGCCAGCAGCTCCCCGGTGCGGGGGCCCTCCTACAATGAGCAGTTCTTC.

J is TRBJ1-5 and V is TRBV19; D is unclear. The V and J ends lost 1 base and 9 bases respectively, with 16 bases between them. The CDR3 covers 15 residues. Germline assignment: CDR1 LNHDA and CDR2 SQIVND (reference sequence). The CDR3 reads CASSIVRSGAGPQHF. In DNA form, the CDR3 reads TGTGCCAGTAGTATAGTGAGGTCGGGTGCAGGGCCCCAGCATTTT.

J is TRBJ2-1 and V is TRBV7-9; D is uncertain. Germline V CDR1 and CDR2: SEHNR, FQNEAQ (reference sequence). The CDR3 extends over 14 amino acids. Trimming left V 2 bases short and J 10 bases short, with 15 bases between. CDR3 sequence reads: CASSLSPGVWEQFF. DNA for the CDR3: TGTGCCAGCAGCTTATCCCCCGGCGTTTGGGAGCAGTTCTTC.

The genes are TRBV15 and TRBJ2-2; the D gene is possibly TRBD2 (6 bases). The germline V and J ends were trimmed by 0 bases and 6 bases, with 11 bases remaining between them. CDR3 size: 15 residues. Per the germline V gene, CDR1 is LNHNV and CDR2 is YYDKDF (reference sequence). DNA of the CDR3: TGTGCCACCAGCAGAGATGTGCGGGGCTCCGGGGAGCTGTTTTTT. This sequence encodes CATSRDVRGSGELFF.

This chain links TRBV10-3 with TRBJ2-3, with TRBD2 identical over 10 bases. The CDR3 runs to 14 residues. Germline V gives CDR1 ENHRY, CDR2 SYGVKD. J gave up 3 bases and V 6 bases, and 3 bases lay outside the gene matches. The chain's CDR3 is CAISAGLATDTQYF. In DNA form, the CDR3 reads TGTGCCATCAGCGCGGGACTAGCGACAGATACGCAGTATTTT.

The gene calls are TRBV3-1 (or the pseudogene TRBV3-2) and TRBJ2-2, with D maybe TRBD2 (5 bases). V was cut by 6 bases and J by 5 bases, with 13 bases left in between. Germline V lookup: CDR1 LGHDT, CDR2 YNNKEL (reference sequence). The CDR3 length is 14 residues. The CDR3: CASRVTRGTGELFF. In DNA, the CDR3 is TGTGCCAGCAGGGTTACTAGAGGTACCGGGGAGCTGTTTTTT.